This T cell receptor beta chain was identified during a study of control samples from healthy donors and cancer patients. The CDR3 is made up of 13 amino acids. CDR1 is GTSNPN and CDR2 is SVGIG in the germline V gene (reference sequence). Deletions cut 4 bases from V and 1 base from J, with 8 bases between. Sequencing used immunoSEQ multiplex PCR; TCRdb keeps in-frame clones, though not all of them. The top ten hold roughly 2% of the sample, which has 75,000 to 100,000 clones, around 80% seen once. The chain joins TRBV30 to TRBJ1-3, with a tentative D call TRBD1 (5 bases). The sequenced sample was blood. This clonotype was sampled from a man in his 60s in good health. In DNA form, the CDR3 reads TGTGCCTGGATTAGACAGTCTGGAAACACCATATATTTT. Its translation is CAWIRQSGNTIYF.